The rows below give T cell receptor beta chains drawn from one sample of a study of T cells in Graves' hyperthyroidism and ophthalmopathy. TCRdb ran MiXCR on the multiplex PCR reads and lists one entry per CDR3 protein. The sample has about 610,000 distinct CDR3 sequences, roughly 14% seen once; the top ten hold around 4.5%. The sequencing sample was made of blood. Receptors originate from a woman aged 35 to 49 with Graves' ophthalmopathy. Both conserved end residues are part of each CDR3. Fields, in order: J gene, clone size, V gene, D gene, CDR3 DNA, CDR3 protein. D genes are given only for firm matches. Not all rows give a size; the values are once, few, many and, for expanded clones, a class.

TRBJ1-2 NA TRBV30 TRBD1 TGTGCCTGGAGTGAACAGGGGGCTAACTATGGCTACACCTTC CAWSEQGANYGYTF
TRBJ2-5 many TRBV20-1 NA TGCAGTGCTCGGACTTTCGCAGAGACCCAGTACTTC CSARTFAETQYF
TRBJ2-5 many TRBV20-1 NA TGCAGTGCTAGAGCGGACACCCAAGAGACCCAGTACTTC CSARADTQETQYF
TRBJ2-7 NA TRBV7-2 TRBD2 TGTGCCAGCAGCCCCCGCACCGGGGGGATCGAGCAGTACTTC CASSPRTGGIEQYF
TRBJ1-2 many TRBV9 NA TGTGCCAGCAGCGTAGTAGGAGGCTCCTATGGCTACACCTTC CASSVVGGSYGYTF
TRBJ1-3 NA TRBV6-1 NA TGTGCCAGCAGTCCGTATAGCTCTGGAAACACCATATATTTT CASSPYSSGNTIYF
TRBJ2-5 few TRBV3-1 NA TGTGCCAGCAGCCAAGAAGTTAACCAAGAGACCCAGTACTTC CASSQEVNQETQYF
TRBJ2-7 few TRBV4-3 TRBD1 TGCGCCAGCAGCCTGGGTGCGCGGGGACAGGGGGCTCGCGAGCAGTACTTC CASSLGARGQGAREQYF
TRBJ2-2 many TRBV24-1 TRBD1 TGTGCCACCATCAGACCAAGATGGAAGACAGGGCCCTTGAACACCGGGGAGCTGTTTTTT CATIRPRWKTGPLNTGELFF
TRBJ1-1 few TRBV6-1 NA TGTGCCAGCAGCCCCTCCAGTGGCAGTGAAGCTTTCTTT CASSPSSGSEAFF
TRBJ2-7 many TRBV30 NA TGTGCCTCCTCGGACCCTCTACGCGAGCAGTACTTC CASSDPLREQYF
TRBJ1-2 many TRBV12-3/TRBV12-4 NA TGTGCCAGCAGCCACATACGAGGGGGTGGGTACTATGGCTACACCTTC CASSHIRGGGYYGYTF
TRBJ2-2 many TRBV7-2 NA TGTGCCAGCAGCCGACGCAGTAGTGCTGGCACCGGGGAGCTGTTTTTT CASSRRSSAGTGELFF
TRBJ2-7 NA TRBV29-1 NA TGCAGCGTTGAAAACGACTCCTACGAGCAGTACTTC CSVENDSYEQYF
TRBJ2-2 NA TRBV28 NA TGTGCCAGCAGAGTTACGAACACCGGGGAGCTGTTTTTT CASRVTNTGELFF
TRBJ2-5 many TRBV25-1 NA TGTGCCAGCAGTGAATATGGGGCGGGCCAAGAGACCCAGTACTTC CASSEYGAGQETQYF
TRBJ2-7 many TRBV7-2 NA TGTGCCAGCAGCTTAACCCGGGGTGCAGTCTACGAGCAGTACTTC CASSLTRGAVYEQYF
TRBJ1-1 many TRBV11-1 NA TGTGCCAGCAGCTCGACAGGTCTACCGGGATGGCCTGAAGCTTTCTTT CASSSTGLPGWPEAFF
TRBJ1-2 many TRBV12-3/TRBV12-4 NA TGTGCCAGCACGGGGGACCCGATCTATGGCTACACCTTC CASTGDPIYGYTF
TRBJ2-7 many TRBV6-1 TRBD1 TGTGCCAGTGATACAGGGGCGGCCTACGAGCAGTACTTC CASDTGAAYEQYF
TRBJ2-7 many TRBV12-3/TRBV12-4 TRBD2 TGTGCCAGCAGTTCAGGACTAGCGGGAGTGAATTACGAGCAGTACTTC CASSSGLAGVNYEQYF
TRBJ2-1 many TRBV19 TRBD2 TGTGCCAGTAGTATAGATCTGGCTAGCGGGGCCTACAATGAGCAGTTCTTC CASSIDLASGAYNEQFF
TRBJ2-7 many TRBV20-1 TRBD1 TGCAGTGCCAGGGGGACAGGGGGCGTCTACGAGCAGTACTTC CSARGTGGVYEQYF
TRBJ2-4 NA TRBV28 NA TGTGCCAGCAGTGCAGGATACGCCAAAAACATTCAGTACTTC CASSAGYAKNIQYF
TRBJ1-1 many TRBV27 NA TGTGCCAGCAGTGCCGACCGGTCCCCCCTCACTGAAGCTTTCTTT CASSADRSPLTEAFF
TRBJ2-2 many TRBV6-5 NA TGTGCCAGCTGCTCCCAGGGGACGGGCGGGGAGCTGTTTTTT CASCSQGTGGELFF
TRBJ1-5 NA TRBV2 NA TGTGCCAGCAGTGACTCCCGGGTACAGCAGCCCCAGCATTTT CASSDSRVQQPQHF
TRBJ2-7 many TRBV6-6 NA TGTGCCAGCAGTACTATGACGGACGAGCAGTACTTC CASSTMTDEQYF
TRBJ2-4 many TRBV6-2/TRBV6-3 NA TGTGCCAGCACTAAAGGAGGGGTGGAAGCCAAAAACATTCAGTACTTC CASTKGGVEAKNIQYF
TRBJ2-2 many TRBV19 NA TGTGCCAGTAGTATTAGTGGGAGTGGGACCGGGGAGCTGTTTTTT CASSISGSGTGELFF
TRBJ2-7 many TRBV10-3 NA TGTGCCATCAGTGAGAATAGCAAAGCCTACGAGCAGTACTTC CAISENSKAYEQYF
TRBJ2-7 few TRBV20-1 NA TGCAGTGCTGGGCGGTTTTCGGGCCAGTTCGCGGGGCAGTACTTC CSAGRFSGQFAGQYF
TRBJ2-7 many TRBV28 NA TGTGCCAGCAGATCCGAGAGAGGGGTCAGCTCCTACGAGCAGTACTTC CASRSERGVSSYEQYF
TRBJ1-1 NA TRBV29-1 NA TGCAGCGTTCTCCCAGGTAACACTGAAGCTTTCTTT CSVLPGNTEAFF
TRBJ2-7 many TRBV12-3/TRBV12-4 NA TGTGCCAGCAGTTCTATGGTGGGGGCAGGATACGAGCAGTACTTC CASSSMVGAGYEQYF
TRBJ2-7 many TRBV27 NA TGTGCCAGCAGTTTAGTCCAGGGTCCCTACGAGCAGTACTTC CASSLVQGPYEQYF
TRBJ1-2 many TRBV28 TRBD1 TGTGCCAGCCAGGGGGGTGAGAATCATGGCTACACCTTC CASQGGENHGYTF
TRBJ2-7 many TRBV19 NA TGTGCCAGTAGTATAATAGGTCTTGGCGAGCAGTACTTC CASSIIGLGEQYF
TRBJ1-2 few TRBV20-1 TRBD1 TGCAGTGCTAGAAATCCTCTAAGGCGACAGGGGTTCGATGGCTACACCTTC CSARNPLRRQGFDGYTF
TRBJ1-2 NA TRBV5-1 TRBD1 TGCGCCAGCAGCTTCGCGGTGGGGGACAGATCTAACTATGGCTACACCTTC CASSFAVGDRSNYGYTF
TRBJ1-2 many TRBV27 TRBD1 TGTGCCAGCAGTCAGGGACAGGGGTTTAACTATGGCTACACCTTC CASSQGQGFNYGYTF
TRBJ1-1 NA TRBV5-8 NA TGTGCCAGCAGTTATAGATCGGGGGGGAACACTGAAGCTTTCTTT CASSYRSGGNTEAFF
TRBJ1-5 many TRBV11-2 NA TGTGCCAGCAGCCGAGACGATCAGCCCCAGCATTTT CASSRDDQPQHF
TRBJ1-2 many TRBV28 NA TGTGCCACCCTGAGGGGGGTAGGAGCTAACTATGGCTACACCTTC CATLRGVGANYGYTF